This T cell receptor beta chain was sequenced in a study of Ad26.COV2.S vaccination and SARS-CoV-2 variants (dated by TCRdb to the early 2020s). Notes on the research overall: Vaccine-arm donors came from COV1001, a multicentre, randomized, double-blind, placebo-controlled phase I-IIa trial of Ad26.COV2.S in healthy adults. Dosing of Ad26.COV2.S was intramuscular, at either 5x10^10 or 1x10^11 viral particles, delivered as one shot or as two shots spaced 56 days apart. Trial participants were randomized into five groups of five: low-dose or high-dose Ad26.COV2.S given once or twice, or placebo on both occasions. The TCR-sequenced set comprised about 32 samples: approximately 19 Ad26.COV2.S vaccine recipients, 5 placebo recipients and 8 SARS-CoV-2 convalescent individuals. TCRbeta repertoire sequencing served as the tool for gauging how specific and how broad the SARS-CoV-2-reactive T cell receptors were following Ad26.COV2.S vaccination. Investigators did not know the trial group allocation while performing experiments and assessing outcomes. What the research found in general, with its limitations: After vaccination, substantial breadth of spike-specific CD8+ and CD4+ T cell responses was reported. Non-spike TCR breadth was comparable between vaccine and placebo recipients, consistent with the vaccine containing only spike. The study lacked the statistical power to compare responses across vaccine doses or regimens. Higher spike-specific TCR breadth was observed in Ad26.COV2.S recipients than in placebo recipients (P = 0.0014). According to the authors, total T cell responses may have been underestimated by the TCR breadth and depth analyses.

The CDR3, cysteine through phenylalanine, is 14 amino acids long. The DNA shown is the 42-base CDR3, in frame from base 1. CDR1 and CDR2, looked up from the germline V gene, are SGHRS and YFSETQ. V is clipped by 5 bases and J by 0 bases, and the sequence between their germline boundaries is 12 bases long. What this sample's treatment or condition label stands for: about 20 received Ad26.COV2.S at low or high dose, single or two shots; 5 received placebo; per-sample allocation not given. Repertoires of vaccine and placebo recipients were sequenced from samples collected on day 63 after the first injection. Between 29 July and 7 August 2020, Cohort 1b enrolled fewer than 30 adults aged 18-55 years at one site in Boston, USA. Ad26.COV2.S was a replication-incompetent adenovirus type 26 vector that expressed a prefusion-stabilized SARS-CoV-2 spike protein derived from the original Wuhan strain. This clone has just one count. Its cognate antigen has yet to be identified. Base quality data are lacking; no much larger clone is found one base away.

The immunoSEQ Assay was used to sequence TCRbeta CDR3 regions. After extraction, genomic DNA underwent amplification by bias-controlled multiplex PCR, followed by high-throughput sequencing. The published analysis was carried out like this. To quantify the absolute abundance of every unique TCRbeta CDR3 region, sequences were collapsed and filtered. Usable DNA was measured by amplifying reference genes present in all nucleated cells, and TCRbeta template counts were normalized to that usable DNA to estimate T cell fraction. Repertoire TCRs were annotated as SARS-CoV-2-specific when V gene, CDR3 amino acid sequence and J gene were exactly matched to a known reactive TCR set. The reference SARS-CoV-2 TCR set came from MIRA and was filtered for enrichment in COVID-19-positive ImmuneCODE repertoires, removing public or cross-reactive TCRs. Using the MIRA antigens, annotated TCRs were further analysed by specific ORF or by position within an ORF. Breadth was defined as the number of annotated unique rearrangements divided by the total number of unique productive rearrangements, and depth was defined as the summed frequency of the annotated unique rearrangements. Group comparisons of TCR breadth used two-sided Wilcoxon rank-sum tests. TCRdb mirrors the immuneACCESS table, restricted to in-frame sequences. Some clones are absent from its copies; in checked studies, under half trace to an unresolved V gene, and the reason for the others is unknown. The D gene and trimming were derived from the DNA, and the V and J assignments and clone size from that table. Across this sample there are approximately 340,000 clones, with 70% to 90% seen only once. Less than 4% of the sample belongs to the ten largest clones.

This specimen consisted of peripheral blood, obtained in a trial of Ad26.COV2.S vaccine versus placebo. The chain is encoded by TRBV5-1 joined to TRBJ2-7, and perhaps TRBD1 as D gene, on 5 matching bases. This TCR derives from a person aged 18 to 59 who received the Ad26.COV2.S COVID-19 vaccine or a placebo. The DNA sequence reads TGCGCCAGCAGGGAAGGGGCGAACTCCTACGAGCAGTACTTC. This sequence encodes CASREGANSYEQYF.